This T cell receptor (beta chain) was found in a study of T cells in Graves' hyperthyroidism and ophthalmopathy. It was uncontrolled infection, other autoimmune disease, pregnancy or lactation that excluded patients. Orbital computed tomography and thyroid ultrasound, together with serum TRAb and thyroxine and clinical symptoms, were used for diagnoses. From RNA transcripts, TCR beta CDR3 regions were amplified. The HTBI primer set served for first-round RT-PCR of the TCR CDR3. TCRdb itself ran the multiplex PCR reads through MiXCR, one entry per CDR3 protein. The sample contains 650,000 to 800,000 distinct CDR3 sequences, nearly 45% of which appear only once. Study conclusions and caveats: The model foresaw ophthalmopathy a median roughly 6 months prior to onset.

Of note for this clonotype: As yet, its antigen is unknown. Germline and junction disagree at one end, which may indicate a read error.

The sample comprised peripheral blood or thyroid tissue (not recorded which). The clonotype originates from an adult man with Graves' disease, either hyperthyroidism or ophthalmopathy (not recorded which).

The DNA of the CDR3 is TGCGCCAGCAGATCCGGGACAGAAATCATGATGGGTGAAGCTTTCTTT. This codes for CASRSGTEIMMGEAFF. The genes are TRBV7-9 and TRBJ1-1, with 7 bases fitting TRBD1. CDR3 size: 16 residues. Germline CDR1 reads SEHNR; CDR2 reads FQNEAQ (reference sequence).